The 25 T cell receptor beta chains listed next were all sequenced from one sample in a study of cytomegalovirus exposure and HLA in healthy donors. With 60 Vbeta and 13 Jbeta primers, the PCR was carried out. Assay used: immunoSEQ multiplex PCR; TCRdb lists only in-frame clones, some missing. The repertoire holds more than 75,000 clones, with approximately 74% as singletons. Sample: PBMCs. The receptors derive from a woman in her forties or fifties in good health and CMV-seropositive.

The V and J genes are TRBV29-1 and TRBJ1-2; possibly TRBD1 for D (6 bases). This CDR3 has 11 residues. V gave up 7 bases and J gave up 6 bases, with 12 bases separating them. Germline-derived CDR1 and CDR2 are SQVTM and ANQGSEA. CDR3 DNA: TGCAGCGCGACAGGAAATGATGGCTACACCTTC. Translating gives CSATGNDGYTF.

V is TRBV6-7 and J is TRBJ1-3, with TRBD1 matching over 7 bases. TRBV6-7 is flagged as an ORF with uncertain function. This CDR3 has 16 residues. Trimming removed 2 bases from V and 1 base from J; junction bases left unmatched: 5. This CDR3 reads CASSYETGISGNTIYF. CDR3 in DNA: TGTGCCAGCAGTTACGAGACAGGGATTTCTGGAAACACCATATATTTT.

This clone was seen just once. The chain uses TRBV5-6 and TRBJ2-7; 10 bases map to TRBD1. J was trimmed by 10 bases and V by 3 bases; bases with no gene match: 10. The length of the CDR3 is 14 residues. CDR1 is SGHDT, CDR2 YYEEEE, per germline. The CDR3 DNA reads as TGTGCCAGCAGCTCGGCGACAGGGGGCTTCGCTCAGTACTTC. This codes for CASSSATGGFAQYF.

The chain uses TRBV5-1 and TRBJ2-5; 13 positions agree with TRBD2. The CDR3 is 17 residues long. With 1 base clipped from V and 9 bases from J, the junction kept 12 bases outside the gene matches. In germline, CDR1 is SGHRS, CDR2 YFSETQ. CDR3 bases: TGCGCCAGCAGCTTGAACTCACTAGCGGGAGGGCCGGCTGCCCAGTACTTC. Amino acid sequence: CASSLNSLAGGPAAQYF. The complete variable domain, with remaining parts taken from reference TRBV5-1 and TRBJ2-5, reads KAGVTQTPRYLIKTRGQQVTLSCSPISGHRSVSWYQQTPGQGLQFLFEYFSETQRNKGNFPGRFSGRQFSNSRSEMNVSTLELGDSALYLCASSLNSLAGGPAAQYFGPGTRLLVL.

The CDR3 DNA is TGTGCCAGCAGCCTTAGTTCGCAGGGCGGGGAGCTGTTTTTT. Translating gives CASSLSSQGGELFF. The chain employs TRBV7-9 and TRBJ2-2; perhaps TRBD1 as D (5 bases). Trimming took off 5 bases at V and 7 bases at J, with 14 bases between the two ends. CDR1 SEHNR and CDR2 FQNEAQ come from the germline V gene (reference sequence). The CDR3 has 14 residues.

CDR3 coding DNA: TGTGCCAGTAGTACAAGGGGGCGGAATTATGGTTCCTACAATGAGCAGTTCTTC. Its protein is CASSTRGRNYGSYNEQFF. The gene calls are TRBV19 and TRBJ2-1, with 7 bases fitting TRBD1. The ends lost 4 bases at V and 1 base at J; junction bases unmatched: 13. The CDR3 extends over 18 amino acids. Germline V gene data show CDR1 as LNHDA and CDR2 as SQIVND (reference sequence).

In its sample, this clone was seen a few times. V usage is TRBV5-4 and J usage is TRBJ1-2; tentatively, D is TRBD1 (5 bases). Trimming left V 3 bases short and J 2 bases short, with 11 bases between. This CDR3 is 14 amino acids long. CDR1 and CDR2 from the germline V gene are SGHNT and YYREEE (reference sequence). CDR3 sequence: CASSSQGQNYGYTF. In nucleotides, the CDR3 is TGTGCCAGCAGCTCTCAGGGTCAGAACTATGGCTACACCTTC.

This clone was counted once. The V gene is TRBV29-1, the J gene TRBJ2-3; 8 bases are a match to TRBD2. The V and J ends lost 7 bases and 4 bases, in that order; junction bases with no gene match: 7. The CDR3 has 13 amino acids. CDR1 is SQVTM, CDR2 ANQGSEA, per germline. In DNA, the CDR3 is TGCAGCGCCGCAACTAGCGGAGCAGATACGCAGTATTTT. It translates to CSAATSGADTQYF.

The chain recombines TRBV4-2 with TRBJ2-3; TRBD2 matches at 7 bases. This CDR3 has 14 residues. The V and J ends lost 4 bases and 2 bases, in that order; junction bases with no gene match: 3. Germline loops: CDR1 LGHNA, CDR2 YNFKEQ. In DNA, the CDR3 is TGTGCCAGCAGCCGAGCGGGATTCACAGATACGCAGTATTTT. This translates into CASSRAGFTDTQYF.

The chain links TRBV6-6 to TRBJ1-2; D gene ambiguous. Germline CDR1 reads MNHNY; CDR2 reads SVGAGI (reference sequence). The CDR3 sequence is 14 residues long. The germline V and J ends were trimmed by 8 bases and 4 bases, with 17 bases remaining between them. This CDR3 reads CASGTSGSGYGYTF. In DNA form, the CDR3 reads TGTGCCAGCGGAACCTCTGGGTCGGGCTATGGCTACACCTTC.

The rearrangement uses TRBV7-9 and TRBJ2-1, with TRBD2 matching over 8 bases. The CDR3 loop spans 16 amino acids. The germline gives CDR1 SEHNR, CDR2 FQNEAQ (reference sequence). V shed 6 bases and J 7 bases; nucleotides not matched to a gene: 14. In DNA form, the CDR3 reads TGTGCCAGCAGACCTTATAGCGGGGCCGGAGGAAATGAGCAGTTCTTC. Translating it yields CASRPYSGAGGNEQFF.

J is TRBJ2-5 and V is TRBV5-1, with no clear D. V was cut by 0 bases and J by 0 bases, with 6 bases left in between. Germline CDR1 and CDR2: SGHRS and YFSETQ. CDR3 length: 14 residues. Here the CDR3 DNA reads TGCGCCAGCAGCTTGGAAGCTAACCAAGAGACCCAGTACTTC. Translating gives CASSLEANQETQYF.

The rearrangement uses TRBV27 and TRBJ1-2, with TRBD1 identical over 7 bases. The CDR3 sequence is 16 residues long. Germline CDR1 reads MNHEY; CDR2 reads SMNVEV (reference sequence). V dropped 5 bases and J dropped 1; count of bases not matched to a gene: 10. The CDR3 DNA follows: TGTGCCAGCAGTAGAAAACAGGGGCTAATTAACTATGGCTACACCTTC. Its translation is CASSRKQGLINYGYTF.

The rearrangement uses TRBV30 and TRBJ2-1; D is possibly TRBD1 (6 bases). V was clipped by 0 bases and J by 10 bases, with 10 bases between them. Germline-derived CDR1 and CDR2 are GTSNPN and SVGIG (reference sequence). The CDR3 has 12 amino acids. The CDR3 sequence is CAWSVGGGEQFF. The CDR3 DNA is TGTGCCTGGAGTGTAGGGGGTGGAGAGCAGTTCTTC.

This clone has just one count. The rearrangement joins TRBV6-5 to TRBJ2-5, with a tentative D call TRBD2 (6 bases). V was pared by 5 bases and J by 5 bases, with 12 bases between. The CDR3 consists of 13 residues. The germline V gene encodes CDR1 MNHEY and CDR2 SVGAGI. This CDR3 is CASSRLGVETQYF. The DNA of the CDR3 is TGTGCCAGCAGTAGACTAGGTGTGGAGACCCAGTACTTC.

The chain employs TRBV9 and TRBJ2-1; 7 nucleotides line up with TRBD1. This CDR3 is built from 15 residues. Germline V CDR1 and CDR2: SGDLS, YYNGEE. V gave up 2 bases and J gave up 3 bases; unmatched junction bases: 5. The CDR3 sequence is CASSVGDSLYNEQFF. The CDR3 bases are TGTGCCAGCAGCGTTGGGGACAGCCTCTACAATGAGCAGTTCTTC.

The chain couples TRBV9 to TRBJ2-5, with 12 bases that match TRBD1. This CDR3 region has 16 residues. With V trimmed by 3 bases and J by 5 bases, 8 bases remained unmatched. Germline values: CDR1 SGDLS, CDR2 YYNGEE. CDR3 sequence reads: CASSGSWDRGPETQYF. The CDR3 DNA reads TGTGCCAGCAGCGGATCCTGGGACAGGGGGCCCGAGACCCAGTACTTC.

V is TRBV27 and J is TRBJ2-7; D is perhaps TRBD2 (6 bases). CDR1 and CDR2 from the germline V gene are MNHEY and SMNVEV (reference sequence). The CDR3 length is 17 residues. Deletions cut 5 bases from V and 2 bases from J, with 22 bases between. CDR3 sequence reads: CASSLTGTGTYPYEQYF. DNA for the CDR3: TGTGCCAGCAGTCTCACGGGAACCGGGACTTACCCCTACGAGCAGTACTTC.

The rearrangement joins TRBV6-4 to TRBJ1-1, with TRBD1 matching 7 bases. The germline CDR1 and CDR2 sequences are MRHNA and SNTAGT. Trimming cost V 2 bases and J 12 bases; bases outside gene matches: 9. CDR3 length: 13 amino acids. CDR3 sequence: CASSDTPQGVTFF. The CDR3 DNA is TGTGCCAGCAGTGACACGCCTCAGGGGGTCACTTTCTTT.

The rearrangement uses TRBV30 and TRBJ1-4; 9 nucleotides agree with TRBD1. V was clipped by 1 base and J by 10 bases; unmatched bases: 7. The CDR3 has 14 residues. In germline, CDR1 is GTSNPN, CDR2 SVGIG (reference sequence). In DNA, the CDR3 is TGTGCCTGGAGTGGCCGGACAGGGGCGGGAAAACTGTTTTTT. It translates to CAWSGRTGAGKLFF. Drawing the rest from reference TRBV30 and TRBJ1-4, the complete variable domain is SQTIHQWPATLVQPVGSPLSLECTVEGTSNPNLYWYRQAAGRGLQLLFYSVGIGQISSEVPQNLSASRPQDRQFILSSKKLLLSDSGFYLCAWSGRTGAGKLFFGSGTQLSVL.

The DNA for the CDR3 is TGTGCCAGCAGCGTAGGGGGCAATGAAAAACTGTTTTTT. Its protein product is CASSVGGNEKLFF. The V and J genes are TRBV5-6 and TRBJ1-4; 7 nucleotides align to TRBD1. Losses at the gene ends were 4 bases for V and 5 bases for J; bases not matched to a gene: 2. The germline V gene has CDR1 SGHDT and CDR2 YYEEEE. CDR3 length: 13 residues.

This chain joins TRBV13 and TRBJ2-7; a possible D gene is TRBD2 (6 bases). The germline V and J ends were trimmed by 5 bases and 6 bases, with 14 bases remaining between them. The CDR3 extends over 13 amino acids. Germline assignment: CDR1 PRHDT and CDR2 FYEKMQ (reference sequence). DNA of the CDR3: TGTGCCAGCAGCCCCCGGGTGGGGGGCGAGCAGTACTTC. As protein: CASSPRVGGEQYF.

V gene TRBV4-1 combines with J gene TRBJ1-2, with D unresolved. Trimming took 1 base from V and 0 from J, leaving 6 bases between them. The V gene's germline CDR1 is MGHRA and CDR2 YSYEKL. The CDR3 is 14 amino acids. The CDR3 bases are TGCGCCAGCAGCCAAGCTACAGCTAACTATGGCTACACCTTC. This translates into CASSQATANYGYTF.

As regards this clone: The junction shows a germline mismatch at one end, possibly a read error. V usage is TRBV2 and J usage is TRBJ1-4; maybe TRBD1 (6 bases). The length of the CDR3 is 14 residues. Germline CDR1 reads SNHLY; CDR2 reads FYNNEI. CDR3 in DNA: TGTGCCAGCAGTTTGGACAGAACTCTCACCGCTATAACCTTT. It yields the protein CASSLDRTLTAITF. Full variable domain (missing parts from reference TRBV2 and TRBJ1-4): EPEVTQTPSHQVTQMGQEVILRCVPISNHLYFYWYRQILGQKVEFLVSFYNNEISEKSEIFDDQFSVERPDGSNFTLKIRSTKLEDSAMYFCASSLDRTLTAITFGSGTQLSVL.

This sequence joins TRBV7-3 and TRBJ1-1; D is ambiguous. Germline values: CDR1 SGHTA, CDR2 FQGTGA. The CDR3 covers 13 residues. The V end was cut by 7 bases, the J end by 1 base, with 10 bases between. This chain's CDR3 is CASTPGENTEAFF. As DNA, the CDR3 is TGTGCCAGCACCCCCGGGGAGAACACTGAAGCTTTCTTT.